This T cell receptor beta chain was recorded in a study of response to subunit inactivated influenza vaccine. General observations from the study: A suggestion made by the authors is that each seasonal influenza vaccination recruits few new T cells.

TCRdb reprocessed the RT-PCR reads with MiXCR, giving one entry per CDR3 protein. The repertoire holds 860,000 or so distinct CDR3 sequences, with 21% as singletons. This clonotype was observed many times. Antigen specificity is unknown. One end of the junction does not line up with germline, which may come from a read error. The CDR3 runs to 14 residues. The germline V gene encodes CDR1 SGHRS and CDR2 YFSETQ. The source is a man aged 50 to 59 who received an inactivated influenza vaccine. V gene TRBV5-1 combines with J gene TRBJ2-2; weak D call: TRBD1 (6 bases). The sequences come from PBMCs from blood, collected 4 to 6 days after vaccination. CDR3 sequence reads: CASSLVGGTGELFF. In nucleotides, the CDR3 is TGTGCCAGCAGCTTAGTAGGGGGCACCGGGGAGCTGTTTTTT.